A single T cell receptor beta chain is shown here with its context. Deletions cut 7 bases from V and 14 bases from J, with 20 bases between. From germline, CDR1 is SNHLY and CDR2 FYNNEI. The CDR3 covers 12 residues. The entry originates in a study of control samples from healthy donors and cancer patients. TCRdb's table, derived via immunoSEQ multiplex PCR, lists solely in-frame clones and lacks some. The top ten hold approximately 6% of the sample, which has fewer than 90,000 clones, 90% to 95% seen once. The rearrangement joins TRBV2 to TRBJ2-5; perhaps TRBD2 as D (6 bases). Sample: blood. This TCR was sampled from a woman aged 40 to 50 in good health. CDR3 DNA: TGTGCCAGCACAGTGGACCGGGACTCAGACTACTTC. This gives the protein CASTVDRDSDYF.